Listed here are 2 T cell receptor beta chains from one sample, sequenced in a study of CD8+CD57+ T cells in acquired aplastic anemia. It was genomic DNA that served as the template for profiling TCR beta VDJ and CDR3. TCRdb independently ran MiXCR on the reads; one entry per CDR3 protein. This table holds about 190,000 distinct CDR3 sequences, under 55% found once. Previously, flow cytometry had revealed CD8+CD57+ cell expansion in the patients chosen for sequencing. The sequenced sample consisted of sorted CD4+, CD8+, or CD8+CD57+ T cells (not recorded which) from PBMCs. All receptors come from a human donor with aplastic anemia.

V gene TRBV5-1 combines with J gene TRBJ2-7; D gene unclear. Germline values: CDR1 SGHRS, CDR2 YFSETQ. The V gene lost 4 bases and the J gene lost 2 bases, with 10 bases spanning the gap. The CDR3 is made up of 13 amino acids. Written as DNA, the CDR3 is TGCGCCAGCAGCATGACCCAGGCCTACGAGCAGTACTTC. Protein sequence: CASSMTQAYEQYF. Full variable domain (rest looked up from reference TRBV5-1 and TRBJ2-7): KAGVTQTPRYLIKTRGQQVTLSCSPISGHRSVSWYQQTPGQGLQFLFEYFSETQRNKGNFPGRFSGRQFSNSRSEMNVSTLELGDSALYLCASSMTQAYEQYFGPGTRLTVT.

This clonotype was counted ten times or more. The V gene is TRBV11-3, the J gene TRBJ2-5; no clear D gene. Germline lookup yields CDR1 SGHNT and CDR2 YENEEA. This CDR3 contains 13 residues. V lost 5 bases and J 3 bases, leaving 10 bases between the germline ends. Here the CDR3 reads CASSRMAEETQYF. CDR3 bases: TGTGCCAGCAGCAGAATGGCAGAAGAGACCCAGTACTTC.